Described below is a single T cell receptor beta chain sequence and its context. Its antigen is unknown. The entry originates in a study of cytomegalovirus exposure and HLA in healthy donors. The CDR3 runs to 15 residues. Germline assignment: CDR1 LNHNV and CDR2 YYDKDF (reference sequence). Trimming shortened V by 0 bases and J by 1 base, and 7 bases separated the two germline ends. A multiplex PCR was run with 60 Vbeta primers and 13 Jbeta primers. Here immunoSEQ multiplex PCR was the method, and the copy in TCRdb shows in-frame clones only, minus some. The sample has 150,000 to 200,000 clones; about three quarters are singletons. Findings and caveats of the study: Cytomegalovirus-associated status was assigned to about 160 TCR beta chains.

This receptor was identified in a woman in her forties in good health and CMV-seronegative. The genes are TRBV15 and TRBJ1-3; no clear D gene. The sequenced sample was PBMCs. In nucleotides, the CDR3 is TGTGCCACCAGCAGAGATGCGGGATCTGGAAACACCATATATTTT. It encodes CATSRDAGSGNTIYF.